This is a list of T cell receptor beta chains from one sample in a study of T cell responses to AZD1222 COVID-19 vaccine. Assay: immunoSEQ multiplex PCR; the TCRdb copy retains only in-frame clones and omits some. The sample carries roughly 160,000 clones, 80% to 90% recorded once. Sample: peripheral blood, taken on day 0 of AZD1222 vaccination. These receptors came from an adult in good health. CDR3s include the opening cysteine and the closing phenylalanine or tryptophan. Fields, in order: clone size, V gene, CDR3 length, J gene, D gene, CDR3 protein, CDR3 DNA. The D gene is left open where the match is weak. Part of the rows lack a size; the others show once, few, many or a class for expanded clones.

>NA|TRBV5-1|15|TRBJ2-5|NA
CASSPALTRGETQYF
TGCGCCAGCAGCCCTGCCCTCACCCGGGGCGAGACCCAGTACTTC
>NA|TRBV11-2|13|TRBJ2-5|NA
CASSLWAQETQYF
TGTGCCAGCAGCTTATGGGCCCAAGAGACCCAGTACTTC
>few|TRBV5-4|15|TRBJ1-4|TRBD1
CASSRDRAYVEKLFF
TGTGCCAGCAGCCGCGACAGGGCTTATGTCGAAAAACTGTTTTTT
>NA|TRBV10-1|14|TRBJ2-2|NA
CASSDAANTGELFF
TGCGCCAGCAGCGACGCCGCGAACACCGGGGAGCTGTTTTTT
>NA|TRBV7-2|15|TRBJ2-2|TRBD2
CASSLGLAGTGELFF
TGTGCCAGCAGTTTGGGACTAGCGGGGACTGGGGAGCTGTTTTTT
>NA|TRBV6-2/TRBV6-3|14|TRBJ2-7|NA
CASSLGGLSYEQYF
TGTGCCAGCAGTCTTGGGGGGCTCTCCTACGAGCAGTACTTC
>NA|TRBV27|18|TRBJ2-4|NA
CASSFNGPGGLAKNIQYF
TGTGCCAGCAGCTTCAATGGGCCCGGAGGATTAGCCAAAAACATTCAGTACTTC
>NA|TRBV7-2|16|TRBJ2-2|NA
CASSLASGSYTGELFF
TGTGCCAGCAGCTTAGCTAGCGGTTCTTACACCGGGGAGCTGTTTTTT
>NA|TRBV7-9|12|TRBJ2-5|NA
CASGQYQETQYF
TGTGCCAGCGGACAGTACCAAGAGACCCAGTACTTC
>NA|TRBV18|13|TRBJ2-7|NA
CASSRVVADEQYF
TGTGCCAGCTCCCGGGTGGTAGCCGACGAGCAGTACTTC
>NA|TRBV7-8|15|TRBJ1-6|TRBD1
CASSPGTGGNSPLHF
TGTGCCAGCAGCCCAGGGACAGGGGGTAATTCACCCCTCCACTTT
>NA|TRBV6-2/TRBV6-3|16|TRBJ1-2|NA
CASSYVLDVLNYGYTF
TGTGCCAGCAGTTATGTTCTTGACGTTTTGAACTATGGCTACACCTTC
>NA|TRBV5-6|14|TRBJ1-4|NA
CASSFRGTNEKLFF
TGTGCCAGCAGCTTCAGGGGAACTAATGAAAAACTGTTTTTT
>once|TRBV4-1|13|TRBJ1-1|NA
CASSQNAGAEAFF
TGCGCCAGCAGCCAAAACGCCGGGGCCGAAGCTTTCTTT
>NA|TRBV4-1|16|TRBJ2-3|NA
CASSQDGARRVDTQYF
TGCGCCAGCAGCCAGGACGGGGCGAGACGGGTGGATACGCAGTATTTT
>NA|TRBV5-4|14|TRBJ1-2|NA
CASSLDRNTYGYTF
TGTGCCAGCAGCTTGGACCGGAACACCTATGGCTACACCTTC
>NA|TRBV11-3|15|TRBJ2-1|NA
CASSLERGPYNEQFF
TGTGCCAGCAGCTTAGAGCGGGGGCCTTACAATGAGCAGTTCTTC
>NA|TRBV30|14|TRBJ1-5|TRBD1
CAWSPGGNGQPQHF
TGTGCCTGGAGTCCAGGGGGGAACGGTCAGCCCCAGCATTTT
>NA|TRBV7-9|14|TRBJ2-4|TRBD1
CASSPGGKENIQYF
TGTGCCAGCAGCCCAGGGGGTAAGGAGAACATTCAGTACTTC
>NA|TRBV15|14|TRBJ1-2|TRBD1
CATSRDIGQGGYTF
TGTGCCACCAGCAGGGACATTGGACAGGGAGGCTACACCTTC
>NA|TRBV10-2|12|TRBJ1-2|NA
CAVQGGDYGYTF
TGCGCCGTACAGGGAGGGGACTATGGCTACACCTTC
>NA|TRBV15|14|TRBJ1-4|NA
CATSRSATNEKLFF
TGTGCCACCAGCAGGAGTGCAACTAATGAAAAACTGTTTTTT
>NA|TRBV5-4|17|TRBJ2-3|NA
CASSLESWGPETDTQYF
TGTGCCAGCAGCTTGGAGTCGTGGGGCCCGGAGACAGATACGCAGTATTTT
>NA|TRBV18|13|TRBJ1-2|NA
CASSPWVDYGYTF
TGTGCCAGCTCACCCTGGGTGGACTATGGCTACACCTTC
>NA|TRBV28|14|TRBJ1-2|NA
CASSLLTIADGYTF
TGTGCCAGCAGTTTATTAACTATTGCTGATGGCTACACCTTC
>NA|TRBV11-1|15|TRBJ2-4|NA
CASRAGSAGKNIQYF
TGTGCCAGCAGAGCAGGGAGTGCGGGCAAAAACATTCAGTACTTC
>once|TRBV28|15|TRBJ2-5|NA
CASSFFRGRQETQYF
TGTGCCAGCAGTTTCTTCAGGGGTAGACAAGAGACCCAGTACTTC
>NA|TRBV6-1|16|TRBJ1-1|NA
CASSEFIGQLNTEAFF
TGTGCCAGCAGTGAATTTATTGGACAGCTGAACACTGAAGCTTTCTTT
>NA|TRBV13|16|TRBJ2-2|TRBD2
CASSYTSGGITGELFF
TGTGCCAGCAGCTATACTAGCGGGGGGATTACCGGGGAGCTGTTTTTT
>NA|TRBV5-8|16|TRBJ2-1|NA
CASSLALGANYNEQFF
TGTGCCAGCAGCTTGGCCCTCGGGGCCAACTACAATGAGCAGTTCTTC
>NA|TRBV15|17|TRBJ1-6|TRBD1
CATSRGGTGAVGSPLHF
TGTGCCACCAGCAGAGGGGGGACAGGGGCCGTAGGTTCACCCCTCCACTTT
>once|TRBV2|14|TRBJ2-5|NA
CASSLPLGRETQYF
TGTGCCAGCAGTCTCCCCCTAGGTCGAGAGACCCAGTACTTC
>NA|TRBV5-4|15|TRBJ2-5|TRBD1
CASSLFDRDQETQYF
TGTGCCAGCAGCTTATTTGACAGGGACCAAGAGACCCAGTACTTC
>NA|TRBV7-2|16|TRBJ1-5|NA
CASSLAVWGRDQPQHF
TGTGCCAGCAGCTTAGCGGTATGGGGCCGAGATCAGCCCCAGCATTTT
>once|TRBV5-4|14|TRBJ2-3|NA
CASSSSSTPGTQYF
TGTGCCAGCAGCTCAAGCTCGACTCCGGGTACGCAGTATTTT
>NA|TRBV12-3/TRBV12-4|12|TRBJ1-5|NA
CASGIRRQPQHF
TGTGCCAGCGGGATCCGAAGGCAGCCCCAGCATTTT
>NA|TRBV19|13|TRBJ1-2|NA
CASASLDAYGYTF
TGTGCCAGCGCATCGTTGGACGCCTATGGCTACACCTTC
>NA|TRBV7-9|15|TRBJ1-6|NA
CASSSDRTYNSPLHF
TGTGCCAGCAGCTCGGACAGAACTTATAATTCACCCCTCCACTTT
>NA|TRBV7-2|15|TRBJ2-1|NA
CASSLNTGPYNEQFF
TGTGCCAGCAGCTTAAATACAGGGCCTTACAATGAGCAGTTCTTC
>NA|TRBV5-1|15|TRBJ2-2|TRBD1
CATKAGTGDTGELFF
TGCGCCACCAAAGCCGGGACAGGGGACACCGGGGAGCTGTTTTTT
>NA|TRBV2|18|TRBJ2-1|NA
CASSAAPKDPNSYNEQFF
TGTGCCAGCAGTGCCGCACCAAAGGACCCAAACTCCTACAATGAGCAGTTCTTC
>NA|TRBV2|11|TRBJ2-7|NA
CASIRDYEQYF
TGTGCCAGCATTAGAGACTACGAGCAGTACTTC
>NA|TRBV6-5|15|TRBJ2-1|NA
CASSYGGFRYNEQFF
TGTGCCAGCAGTTACGGGGGATTTCGCTACAATGAGCAGTTCTTC
>many|TRBV27|15|TRBJ2-2|NA
CASSFGTANTGELFF
TGTGCCAGCAGTTTCGGGACCGCTAACACCGGGGAGCTGTTTTTT
>NA|TRBV4-3|14|TRBJ2-7|NA
CASSQGPGNYEQYF
TGCGCCAGCAGCCAAGGTCCGGGAAACTACGAGCAGTACTTC
>NA|TRBV4-2|20|TRBJ2-3|TRBD2
CASSQAPLAGGIAYTDTQYF
TGTGCCAGCAGCCAAGCCCCCCTAGCGGGGGGGATCGCCTACACAGATACGCAGTATTTT
>NA|TRBV7-2|12|TRBJ1-3|NA
CASSHNDFSIYF
TGTGCCAGCAGCCATAATGACTTTTCCATATATTTT
>NA|TRBV19|16|TRBJ2-3|TRBD2
CASSTPSGGSTDTQYF
TGTGCCAGTAGTACCCCTAGCGGGGGGAGCACAGATACGCAGTATTTT
>few|TRBV25-1|14|TRBJ1-3|NA
CASSDQGTGNTIYF
TGTGCCAGCAGTGACCAGGGCACTGGAAACACCATATATTTT
>once|TRBV21-1|15|TRBJ2-1|NA
CASTMARSTYNEQFF
TGTGCCAGCACCATGGCCAGGAGCACCTACAATGAGCAGTTCTTC
>once|TRBV10-3|14|TRBJ2-4|NA
CAIGRGEGENIQYF
TGTGCCATAGGGCGGGGTGAAGGGGAGAACATTCAGTACTTC
>NA|TRBV5-1|13|TRBJ1-1|TRBD1
CASSLSTGYEAFF
TGCGCCAGCAGCTTGTCGACAGGGTATGAAGCTTTCTTT
>few|TRBV6-5|11|TRBJ1-1|NA
CVVRVNTEAFF
TGTGTAGTAAGAGTGAACACTGAAGCTTTCTTT
>NA|TRBV2|13|TRBJ2-3|TRBD1
CASSRTGADTQYF
TGTGCCAGCAGTAGGACAGGCGCAGATACGCAGTATTTT
>NA|TRBV5-1|15|TRBJ1-2|TRBD1
CASSPVDRVDYGYTF
TGCGCCAGCAGCCCCGTGGACAGGGTGGACTATGGCTACACCTTC
>NA|TRBV7-3|15|TRBJ1-1|NA
CASSPGAERYTEAFF
TGTGCCAGCAGCCCAGGAGCCGAACGGTACACTGAAGCTTTCTTT
>NA|TRBV5-1|15|TRBJ1-1|NA
CASSLAQGRNTEAFF
TGCGCCAGCAGCTTAGCTCAGGGCAGGAACACTGAAGCTTTCTTT
>NA|TRBV7-9|12|TRBJ2-2|NA
CSWALDTGELFF
TGTTCGTGGGCTTTGGACACCGGGGAGCTGTTTTTT
>NA|TRBV9|16|TRBJ1-1|NA
CASSVNPQGRNTEAFF
TGTGCCAGCAGCGTAAACCCTCAGGGACGGAACACTGAAGCTTTCTTT